This T cell receptor beta chain was documented in a study of shared clonotypes between healthy human individuals. The CDR3 has 13 amino acids. Per the germline V gene, CDR1 is MNHEY and CDR2 is SVGAGI. V lost 6 bases, J lost 8 bases, and 9 bases stayed unmatched. Data came from immunoSEQ multiplex PCR; TCRdb stores just in-frame clones and leaves some out. The sample records around 1.4 million clones, around 98.5% being singletons. The sample consisted of naive CD4+ T cells sorted from blood. Specified subset: CD45RA+ positively selected. The gene calls are TRBV6-5 and TRBJ1-2; 7 bases align to TRBD1. The clonotype comes from a man aged 30 to 45 in good health. The CDR3 region is CASRRDSLSGYTF. In nucleotides, the CDR3 is TGTGCCAGCAGGCGGGACAGCCTCTCCGGCTACACCTTC.